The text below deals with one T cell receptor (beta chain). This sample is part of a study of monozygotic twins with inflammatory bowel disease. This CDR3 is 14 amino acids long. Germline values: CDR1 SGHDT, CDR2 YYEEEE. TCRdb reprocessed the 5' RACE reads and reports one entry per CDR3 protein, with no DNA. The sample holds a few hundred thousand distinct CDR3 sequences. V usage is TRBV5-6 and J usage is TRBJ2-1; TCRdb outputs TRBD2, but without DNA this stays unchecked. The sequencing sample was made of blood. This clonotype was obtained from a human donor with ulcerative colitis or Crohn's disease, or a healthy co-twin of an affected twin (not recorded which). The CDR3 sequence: CASTGGESYNEQFF.